A single sample is the source of the 27 T cell receptor beta chains below, sequenced in a study of metastatic and nonmetastatic thyroid tumors. No patient received treatment before thyroid surgery. From the PCR reads, TCRdb re-called clones with MiXCR. The sample lists under 75,000 clones; roughly 18% were seen once. The sample taken for sequencing was blood. These receptors originate from a female donor with papillary thyroid cancer or a benign thyroid nodule (not recorded which). Some clones in this sample may be carry-over from other donors' samples.

In its sample, this clone was seen many times. Other DNA sequences in the same sample also yield this CDR3. The gene calls are TRBV25-1 and TRBJ2-2; D not resolved. This CDR3 contains 11 residues. CDR1 and CDR2 (germline): MGHDK, SYGVNS. Trimming removed 6 bases from V and 3 bases from J, with 2 bases in between. CDR3 sequence (DNA): TGTGCCAGCAGCGACACCGGGGAGCTGTTTTTT. Its translation is CASSDTGELFF.

Ten or more counts support this clone. The rearrangement joins TRBV7-8 to TRBJ2-1; the match to TRBD2 covers 10 bases. The CDR3 runs to 17 residues. Germline V gives CDR1 SGHVS, CDR2 FQNEAQ. The junction had 11 bases not matched to a gene; V was cut back by 2 bases and J by 7 bases. The DNA for the CDR3 is TGTGCCAGCAGCTTAAACCCTCTGGGACTAGCGTATAATGAGCAGTTCTTC. Residues: CASSLNPLGLAYNEQFF. The complete variable domain, with remaining parts taken from reference TRBV7-8 and TRBJ2-1, reads GAGVSQSPRYKVAKRGQDVALRCDPISGHVSLFWYQQALGQGPEFLTYFQNEAQLDKSGLPSDRFFAERPEGSVSTLKIQRTQQEDSAVYLCASSLNPLGLAYNEQFFGPGTRLTVL.

This clone has at least ten counts. The chain employs TRBV6-2 or TRBV6-3 and TRBJ1-3; D is undetermined. The CDR3 is made up of 14 amino acids. Looked up from germline, CDR1 is MNHEY and CDR2 is SVGEGT. The V gene lost 4 bases and the J gene lost 0 bases, with 7 bases spanning the gap. This CDR3 is CASSSHGSGNTIYF. CDR3 nucleotides: TGTGCCAGCAGTTCCCACGGCTCTGGAAACACCATATATTTT.

This clone was seen ten or more times. This chain uses TRBV6-1 with TRBJ1-2; D ambiguous. In germline, CDR1 is MNHNS, CDR2 SASEGT. V was trimmed by 6 bases and J by 8 bases, leaving 19 bases between them. The CDR3 runs to 14 residues. For the CDR3, the DNA is TGTGCCAGCAGAAAAAGGGCAATCGGCTGGGGCTACACCTTC. Translated, it gives CASRKRAIGWGYTF.

The chain is built from TRBV5-1 and TRBJ2-7; TRBD1 might be the D (5 bases). CDR3 length: 14 amino acids. Germline values: CDR1 SGHRS, CDR2 YFSETQ. The V end was cut by 3 bases, the J end by 1 base, with 11 bases between. CDR3 DNA: TGCGCCAGCAGCTACGACAGAAGATCCTACGAGCAGTACTTC. As protein: CASSYDRRSYEQYF.

The CDR3 bases are TGTGCCAGCAGCGCGTGTGAGGGTGTCCTGGTGGGAGAGACCCAGTACTTC. It yields the protein CASSACEGVLVGETQYF. The V call is TRBV9, the J call TRBJ2-5, with D maybe TRBD2 (5 bases). Trimming took 3 bases from V and 4 from J, leaving 22 bases between them. The CDR3 covers 17 residues. From germline, CDR1 is SGDLS and CDR2 YYNGEE.

This clone came up a few times. This chain joins TRBV12-3 or TRBV12-4 and TRBJ1-5, with D unresolved. Trimming stripped 1 base from V and 3 bases from J, with 7 bases between. The CDR3 covers 14 residues. DNA for the CDR3: TGTGCCAGCAGTTTAGGTCAAATCAATCAGCCCCAGCATTTT. Translated: CASSLGQINQPQHF.

This clone has ten or more counts. The junction does not match germline at one end; this may be a read error. V is TRBV6-1 and J is TRBJ2-7; 9 nucleotides align to TRBD2. The CDR3 totals 13 residues. CDR1 and CDR2 (germline): MNHNS, SASEGT. The CDR3: CASAEGLAAAWDF. The CDR3 bases are TGTGCCAGCGCCGAGGGACTAGCCGCCGCTTGGGACTTC.

This clone was recorded at least ten times. The rearrangement links TRBV6-4 to TRBJ2-3; weak D call: TRBD2 (6 bases). Germline loops: CDR1 MRHNA, CDR2 SNTAGT. This CDR3 has 15 residues. Deletions cut 6 bases from V and 0 bases from J, with 13 bases between. The CDR3 reads CASRNSGPSTDTQYF. The CDR3 bases are TGTGCCAGCAGGAATAGCGGTCCTAGCACAGATACGCAGTATTTT.

The sample holds many counts of this clone. The chain couples TRBV24-1 to TRBJ1-5; the match to TRBD1 covers 7 bases. V dropped 4 bases and J dropped 6; count of bases not matched to a gene: 8. CDR3 size: 15 residues. Germline V gene data show CDR1 as KGHDR and CDR2 as SFDVKD. CDR3 loop: CATSERGRSGQPQHF. DNA of the CDR3: TGTGCCACCAGTGAGAGGGGGCGCTCGGGTCAGCCCCAGCATTTT.

This clone came up many times. This sequence joins TRBV3-1 and TRBJ1-3; D call uncertain. Germline values: CDR1 LGHDT, CDR2 YNNKEL (reference sequence). V gave up 4 bases and J gave up 7 bases, with 11 bases separating them. The CDR3 sequence is 13 residues long. The DNA of the CDR3 is TGTGCCAGCAGCCCACCTGGCCGGAACACCATATATTTT. This sequence encodes CASSPPGRNTIYF.

This clone was counted at least ten times. This chain links TRBV2 with TRBJ1-1; D gene ambiguous. Per the germline V gene, CDR1 is SNHLY and CDR2 is FYNNEI. V was shortened by 7 bases and J by 3 bases, with 12 bases between the two germline ends. The CDR3 extends over 13 amino acids. The CDR3 is CASKGRSDTEAFF. Here the CDR3 DNA reads TGTGCCAGCAAAGGGAGGTCTGACACTGAAGCTTTCTTT.

The sample holds one count of this clone. This sequence joins TRBV9 and TRBJ2-7; D is possibly TRBD1 (5 bases). The CDR3 is 15 amino acids. Germline CDR1 reads SGDLS; CDR2 reads YYNGEE. V was pared by 3 bases and J by 1 base, with 14 bases between. CDR3 sequence: CASSAQKGPSYEQYF. The CDR3 region has the DNA TGTGCCAGCAGCGCCCAAAAGGGGCCTTCCTACGAGCAGTACTTC.

This clone was found many times. The chain couples TRBV24-1 to TRBJ2-7; 10 bases match TRBD1. Per germline, CDR1 KGHDR and CDR2 SFDVKD. The CDR3 sequence is 18 residues long. Trimming at V came to 1 base and at J to 2 bases, leaving 10 bases not matched to a gene. The CDR3 DNA reads as TGTGCCACCAGTGATTTTGGCGCAGGGGGGACAGGGGCCTACGAGCAGTACTTC. Amino acid sequence: CATSDFGAGGTGAYEQYF.

This clone has ten or more counts. V usage is TRBV9 and J usage is TRBJ1-5; D is possibly TRBD1 (5 bases). V lost 0 bases to trimming and J lost 5 bases, with 12 bases between them. The CDR3 consists of 15 residues. Germline V gives CDR1 SGDLS, CDR2 YYNGEE. In nucleotides, the CDR3 is TGTGCCAGCAGCGTAGACTACAGGCCTTATCAGCCCCAGCATTTT. Translating it yields CASSVDYRPYQPQHF. Drawing the rest from reference TRBV9 and TRBJ1-5, the complete variable domain is DSGVTQTPKHLITATGQRVTLRCSPRSGDLSVYWYQQSLDQGLQFLIQYYNGEERAKGNILERFSAQQFPDLHSELNLSSLELGDSALYFCASSVDYRPYQPQHFGDGTRLSIL.

This clone was seen repeatedly, ten times or more. This sequence joins TRBV27 and TRBJ2-7, with D possibly being TRBD1 (7 bases). CDR3 length: 15 residues. With 6 bases removed from V and 2 bases from J, the gap between germline ends came to 17 bases. Germline V gene data show CDR1 as MNHEY and CDR2 as SMNVEV (reference sequence). The chain's CDR3 is CASSYGAGGTYEQYF. As DNA, the CDR3 is TGTGCCAGCAGCTATGGGGCAGGGGGGACCTACGAGCAGTACTTC.

This clone came up many times. The chain uses TRBV18 and TRBJ2-3, with D hard to call. The CDR3 runs 14 residues. V was trimmed by 5 bases and J by 0 bases, leaving 9 bases between them. The germline CDR1 and CDR2 sequences are KGHSH and LQKENI. CDR3 nucleotide sequence: TGTGCCAGCTCATTGGGCTCTAGCACAGATACGCAGTATTTT. The encoded protein is CASSLGSSTDTQYF. The full variable domain, with the rest looked up from reference TRBV18 and TRBJ2-3, is NAGVMQNPRHLVRRRGQEARLRCSPMKGHSHVYWYRQLPEEGLKFMVYLQKENIIDESGMPKERFSAEFPKEGPSILRIQQVVRGDSAAYFCASSLGSSTDTQYFGPGTRLTVL.

With respect to this clone: This may come from a read error, since a much larger clone is one base off. The V call is TRBV14, the J call TRBJ2-1, with 7 nucleotides matching TRBD1. The CDR3 has 15 residues. CDR1 SGHDN and CDR2 FVKESK come from the germline V gene. The CDR3 sequence: CASSLRDSSYNEHFF. CDR3 in DNA: TGTGCCAGCAGCCTACGGGACAGCTCCTACAATGAGCATTTCTTC.

This clone was seen ten or more times. V usage is TRBV4-1 and J usage is TRBJ1-1; D remains ambiguous. There are 17 residues in the CDR3. CDR1 MGHRA and CDR2 YSYEKL come from the germline V gene. V lost 1 base and J lost 0, with 15 bases in between. The CDR3 DNA reads TGCGCCAGCAGCCAAGGAAATGCGCGGAAGATGAACACTGAAGCTTTCTTT. As protein: CASSQGNARKMNTEAFF.

In its sample, this clone was seen many times. The V gene is TRBV27, the J gene TRBJ2-7; the match to TRBD2 covers 9 bases. CDR3 length: 14 residues. CDR1 MNHEY and CDR2 SMNVEV come from the germline V gene (reference sequence). Trimming at V came to 3 bases and at J to 3 bases, leaving 3 bases not matched to a gene. The CDR3 DNA reads as TGTGCCAGCAGTTTGGCTAGCGGGAACTACGAGCAGTACTTC. Translating gives CASSLASGNYEQYF.

Many counts were recorded for this clone. V gene TRBV19 combines with J gene TRBJ2-3; 8 bases line up with TRBD2. CDR1 is LNHDA and CDR2 is SQIVND in the germline V gene (reference sequence). There are 15 residues in the CDR3. The trim removed 5 bases at V and 1 base at J, leaving 5 bases unmatched. The CDR3 region is CASSAAGVGTDTQYF. The CDR3 DNA sequence: TGTGCCAGTAGTGCAGCGGGAGTCGGCACAGATACGCAGTATTTT.

As DNA, the CDR3 is TGCGCCAGCAGCGAATCTAGCGGGAGCCCCGGGGAGCTGTTTTTT. Its translation is CASSESSGSPGELFF. The genes are TRBV10-1 and TRBJ2-2; TRBD2 aligns across 10 bases. This CDR3 spans 15 amino acids. Trimming removed 6 bases from V and 6 bases from J; junction bases left unmatched: 7. Per germline, CDR1 WNHNN and CDR2 SYGVQD (reference sequence).

The sample holds many counts of this clone. The chain is built from TRBV9 and TRBJ2-3; no clear D. There are 14 residues in the CDR3. The V gene lost 0 bases and the J gene lost 2 bases, with 7 bases spanning the gap. Germline V gene data show CDR1 as SGDLS and CDR2 as YYNGEE. CDR3 DNA sequence: TGTGCCAGCAGCGTAGCTGACCACACAGATACGCAGTATTTT. Translating it yields CASSVADHTDTQYF.

Of note for this clone: A read error may account for a junction end that differs from germline. V and J are TRBV18 and TRBJ1-1, with D possibly TRBD1 on 6 matching bases. This CDR3 has 16 residues. Germline V gene lookup returns CDR1 KGHSH and CDR2 LQKENI. CDR3 nucleotides: TGTGCCAGCCCACCCCTCCGGGGGGGGGCGAACACTGAAGCTTTCTTT. Translation: CASPPLRGGANTEAFF. Combining the CDR3 with reference TRBV18 and TRBJ1-1 gives the whole variable domain NAGVMQNPRHLVRRRGQEARLRCSPMKGHSHVYWYRQLPEEGLKFMVYLQKENIIDESGMPKERFSAEFPKEGPSILRIQQVVRGDSAAYFCASPPLRGGANTEAFFGQGTRLTVV.

This clone was counted once. This rearrangement joins TRBV4-2 to TRBJ2-5; D might be TRBD2 (5 bases). Germline CDR1 is LGHNA and CDR2 is YNFKEQ. The CDR3 extends over 16 amino acids. V was trimmed by 4 bases and J by 2 bases, leaving 17 bases between them. CDR3 in DNA: TGTGCCAGCAGCCGCGGTGCGGGCGAGAATCAAGAGACCCAGTACTTC. Translated, it gives CASSRGAGENQETQYF.

This clone was detected many times. This chain connects TRBV27 to TRBJ2-5; 7 bases are shared with TRBD2. The germline gives CDR1 MNHEY, CDR2 SMNVEV (reference sequence). This CDR3 has 14 amino acids. After removal of 3 bases from V and 5 bases from J, the junction contained 6 bases not matched to a gene. This chain's CDR3 is CASSFAGAWETQYF. The DNA of the CDR3 is TGTGCCAGCAGTTTCGCGGGAGCGTGGGAGACCCAGTACTTC.

There are many counts of this clone. V gene TRBV5-1 combines with J gene TRBJ1-3; D is possibly TRBD1 (5 bases). Trimming took off 3 bases at V and 0 bases at J, with 7 bases between the two ends. Germline-derived CDR1 and CDR2 are SGHRS and YFSETQ. CDR3 length equals 14 residues. This CDR3 reads CASSSDTSGNTIYF. The CDR3 nucleotides read TGCGCCAGCAGCTCGGACACCTCTGGAAACACCATATATTTT.